Listed here are 4 T cell receptor beta chains from one sample, sequenced in a study of blood T cell repertoires in COVID-19. Some clones are missing from TCRdb's copy, which holds only in-frame ones; the method was immunoSEQ multiplex PCR. The sample shows under 300,000 clones, around 87% of them seen only once. The specimen sequenced was peripheral blood. The receptors stem from a man between 60 and 75 years old who had recovered from COVID-19.

The rearrangement uses TRBV9 and TRBJ1-2, with 10 bases that match TRBD1. CDR1 is SGDLS and CDR2 is YYNGEE in the germline V gene. The CDR3 contains 18 residues. The trim removed 4 bases at V and 7 bases at J, leaving 19 bases unmatched. The CDR3 region is CASSRTLHQTGQGGGYTF. The CDR3 DNA reads as TGTGCCAGCAGCCGGACACTTCATCAGACTGGACAGGGGGGTGGCTACACCTTC.

This chain joins TRBV5-3 and TRBJ2-5; 10 nucleotides agree with TRBD2. TRBV5-3 is noted as an ORF with a role that remains uncertain. The CDR3 runs to 18 residues. The V segment lost 4 bases and the J segment 7 bases; nucleotides outside the gene matches: 19. CDR3 nucleotide sequence: TGTGCCAGAAGCCTACCCCCGGCGGTGAGCGGGGGGGCAGGGACCCAGTACTTC. Protein product: CARSLPPAVSGGAGTQYF.

CDR3 DNA: TGCGCCAGCAGCCAAGACCTTGGGAGGGGGAATCAGCCCCAGCATTTT. Protein: CASSQDLGRGNQPQHF. The rearrangement joins TRBV4-1 to TRBJ1-5; the D gene is possibly TRBD1 (6 bases). The CDR3 runs to 16 residues. The germline V gene encodes CDR1 MGHRA and CDR2 YSYEKL. Trimming stripped 0 bases from V and 4 bases from J, with 13 bases between.

The CDR3 loop is CASSLRGQSYQTNTEAFF. The CDR3 nucleotides are TGTGCCAGCAGTTTACGAGGACAGAGCTACCAAACGAACACTGAAGCTTTCTTT. The chain links TRBV27 to TRBJ1-1; D possibly corresponds to TRBD1 (6 bases). Trimming left V 2 bases short and J 1 base short, with 20 bases between. The germline V gene encodes CDR1 MNHEY and CDR2 SMNVEV (reference sequence). This CDR3 is 18 amino acids long.